This TCR beta chain came from a study of STAT5B mutations in CD4+ large granular lymphocyte leukemia. Overall study context: Healthy donors showed HLA-associated enrichment of the CDR3 'QG' motif. Notes on the study in general: Main leukemic clonotypes were patient-specific, but about 26% appeared at low frequency elsewhere. Compared with healthy controls (2/35), patient top clones favored TRBV06 (8/27). Without HLA matching, higher CD4+ than CD8+ T-LGLL clonality could reflect small sample size.

The table came from immunoSEQ multiplex PCR; TCRdb's copy has only in-frame clones and leaves some out. This repertoire shows about 30,000 clones, 76% found once; its top ten account for around 2.1%. The germline CDR1 and CDR2 sequences are SQVTM and ANQGSEA. V shed 7 bases and J 1 base; nucleotides not matched to a gene: 9. CDR3 size: 15 residues. To note about this clone: Its antigen is not identified.

The chain carries TRBV29-1 and TRBJ1-1; TRBD1 aligns across 10 bases. Sequenced input: CD4+ T cells from blood buffy coats. The TCR originated in a human donor in good health. DNA of the CDR3: TGCAGCGCTCGAGGACAGGGGGGAACGAACACTGAAGCTTTCTTT. This encodes CSARGQGGTNTEAFF.